The 16 T cell receptor beta chains below were found in one sample sequenced in a study of T cell responses to AZD1222 COVID-19 vaccine. The assay was immunoSEQ multiplex PCR, and TCRdb's table has in-frame clones only and misses some. The sample yields 130,000 or so clones, around 89% seen once. The specimen comprised peripheral blood, sampled on day 0 of MenACWY control vaccination. These receptors were collected from an adult in good health.

The V and J genes are TRBV12-3 or TRBV12-4 and TRBJ1-1; D possibly corresponds to TRBD1 (5 bases). The CDR3 is 12 residues long. V lost 10 bases to trimming and J lost 3 bases, with 12 bases between them. The CDR3 region has the DNA TGTGCCATCTGCATGGGGGACACTGAAGCTTTCTTT. Amino acids: CAICMGDTEAFF.

CDR3 loop: CASSVMGATYNEQFF. CDR3 DNA: TGTGCCAGCAGCGTAATGGGGGCTACCTACAATGAGCAGTTCTTC. This chain connects TRBV9 to TRBJ2-1; the D gene is possibly TRBD1 (6 bases). The CDR3 is 15 residues long. The V gene's germline CDR1 is SGDLS and CDR2 YYNGEE. Deletions cut 1 base from V and 2 bases from J, with 10 bases between.

The rearrangement links TRBV10-3 to TRBJ2-5; TRBD1 matches 7 bases. With 4 bases clipped from V and 5 bases from J, the junction kept 1 base outside the gene matches. Looked up from germline, CDR1 is ENHRY and CDR2 is SYGVKD. CDR3 length: 12 residues. The CDR3 spells CAISGQGETQYF. CDR3 coding DNA: TGTGCCATCAGTGGACAGGGTGAGACCCAGTACTTC.

The CDR3 protein is CASSPTGDTEAFF. The CDR3 bases are TGCGCCAGCTCACCTACAGGGGACACTGAAGCTTTCTTT. This chain connects TRBV5-1 to TRBJ1-1, with TRBD1 identical over 7 bases. The CDR3 is made up of 13 amino acids. V lost 7 bases, J lost 3 bases, and 6 bases stayed unmatched. Germline lookup yields CDR1 SGHRS and CDR2 YFSETQ.

V usage is TRBV24-1 and J usage is TRBJ1-5, with D perhaps matching TRBD1 (5 bases). V was cut by 3 bases and J by 1 base, with 9 bases left in between. Germline CDR1 reads KGHDR; CDR2 reads SFDVKD. The CDR3 sequence is 15 residues long. The DNA of the CDR3 is TGTGCCACCAGTGATGGGACGGCGAGCAATCAGCCCCAGCATTTT. This sequence encodes CATSDGTASNQPQHF.

Concerning this clone: Other nucleotide sequences in the sample specify the same CDR3. This sequence joins TRBV7-9 and TRBJ1-6, with 7 bases that match TRBD1. Trimming took 1 base from V and 7 from J; bases not matched to a gene: 4. The V gene's germline CDR1 is SEHNR and CDR2 FQNEAQ (reference sequence). This CDR3 comprises 15 residues. The CDR3 nucleotides are TGTGCCAGCAGCTTAGGGGGGGACAGCAATTCACCCCTCCACTTT. Translating it yields CASSLGGDSNSPLHF. The full variable domain, with the rest looked up from reference TRBV7-9 and TRBJ1-6, is DTGVSQNPRHKITKRGQNVTFRCDPISEHNRLYWYRQTLGQGPEFLTYFQNEAQLEKSRLLSDRFSAERPKGSFSTLEIQRTEQGDSAMYLCASSLGGDSNSPLHFGNGTRLTVT.

This sequence joins TRBV2 and TRBJ2-1, with 7 bases that match TRBD2. Germline CDR1 is SNHLY and CDR2 is FYNNEI. The CDR3 sequence is 16 residues long. Trimming cost V 3 bases and J 2 bases; bases outside gene matches: 7. CDR3 DNA sequence: TGTGCCAGCAGTGATCGACTAGCATTCGCCTACAATGAGCAGTTCTTC. The encoded protein is CASSDRLAFAYNEQFF.

The J gene is TRBJ1-2, the V gene TRBV4-1; D unresolved. Trimming shortened V by 0 bases and J by 1 base, and 3 bases separated the two germline ends. Germline-derived CDR1 and CDR2 are MGHRA and YSYEKL. The CDR3 totals 13 residues. The CDR3 spells CASSQEVNYGYTF. The CDR3 DNA reads TGCGCCAGCAGCCAAGAGGTTAACTATGGCTACACCTTC.

This clone was detected only once. This chain's CDR3 is CASSSPDGPSEQYF. As DNA, the CDR3 is TGTGCCAGCAGCTCCCCGGACGGCCCATCCGAGCAGTACTTC. The rearrangement joins TRBV7-9 to TRBJ2-7; no reliable D call. Trimming removed 4 bases from V and 6 bases from J, with 16 bases in between. Germline V gene sequence: CDR1 SEHNR, CDR2 FQNEAQ (reference sequence). The CDR3 is 14 residues long.

In this sample, this clone turned up a few times. The chain is built from TRBV29-1 and TRBJ2-2; possible D gene TRBD1, 5 bases. Germline V gene data show CDR1 as SQVTM and CDR2 as ANQGSEA. This CDR3 contains 14 residues. The ends were cut back, 7 bases at V and 0 bases at J, with 12 bases in the middle. The CDR3 spells CSARQLSNTGELFF. The CDR3, as DNA: TGCAGCGCCCGACAGCTCTCGAACACCGGGGAGCTGTTTTTT.

Points on this clone: Other nucleotide sequences in the sample specify the same CDR3. V and J are TRBV5-1 and TRBJ2-7, with D possibly TRBD2 on 6 matching bases. CDR3 length: 15 residues. V was clipped by 4 bases and J by 0 bases, with 14 bases between them. The V gene's germline CDR1 is SGHRS and CDR2 YFSETQ. The CDR3 DNA sequence: TGCGCCAGCAGCCCTGGCCGGGGGAGCTCCTACGAGCAGTACTTC. Amino acids: CASSPGRGSSYEQYF. The variable domain in full, with the rest retrieved from reference TRBV5-1 and TRBJ2-7, is KAGVTQTPRYLIKTRGQQVTLSCSPISGHRSVSWYQQTPGQGLQFLFEYFSETQRNKGNFPGRFSGRQFSNSRSEMNVSTLELGDSALYLCASSPGRGSSYEQYFGPGTRLTVT.

J is TRBJ2-5 and V is TRBV2; a possible D gene is TRBD2 (5 bases). Trimming removed 4 bases from V and 1 base from J, with 10 bases in between. Germline CDR1 is SNHLY and CDR2 is FYNNEI. The CDR3 has 14 residues. In nucleotides, the CDR3 is TGTGCCAGCAGTGGTTCTAGCCGCCAAGAGACCCAGTACTTC. Its protein product is CASSGSSRQETQYF.

The chain recombines TRBV3-1 (or the pseudogene TRBV3-2) with TRBJ2-1; TRBD2 might be the D (5 bases). CDR1 is LGHDT and CDR2 is YNNKEL in the germline V gene (reference sequence). Trimming left V 2 bases short and J 5 bases short, with 10 bases between. CDR3 size: 14 residues. The CDR3, as DNA: TGTGCCAGCAGCCAATGGACTGTTAACAATGAGCAGTTCTTC. Its translation: CASSQWTVNNEQFF.

The genes are TRBV3-1 (or the pseudogene TRBV3-2) and TRBJ2-1, with 11 positions matching TRBD2. Trimming at V came to 0 bases and at J to 5 bases, leaving 3 bases not matched to a gene. Per the germline V gene, CDR1 is LGHDT and CDR2 is YNNKEL (reference sequence). This CDR3 is 16 amino acids long. CDR3 in DNA: TGTGCCAGCAGCCAAGACGAGGGACTAGCGGACAATGAGCAGTTCTTC. It yields the protein CASSQDEGLADNEQFF.

The chain recombines TRBV4-1 with TRBJ2-1, with a tentative D call TRBD1 (5 bases). CDR1 and CDR2 from the germline V gene are MGHRA and YSYEKL. The V and J ends lost 3 bases and 0 bases respectively, with 15 bases between them. There are 17 residues in the CDR3. The chain's CDR3 is CASSQGWGPSSYNEQFF. Here the CDR3 DNA reads TGCGCCAGCAGCCAGGGATGGGGCCCCAGCTCCTACAATGAGCAGTTCTTC.

V and J are TRBV6-5 and TRBJ2-3, with TRBD2 identical over 11 bases. There are 16 residues in the CDR3. After removal of 0 bases from V and 2 bases from J, the junction contained 1 base not matched to a gene. Germline assignment: CDR1 MNHEY and CDR2 SVGAGI. Here the CDR3 DNA reads TGTGCCAGCAGTTACTCGACTAGCGGGGACACAGATACGCAGTATTTT. Its protein product is CASSYSTSGDTDTQYF.